This paragraph covers one T cell receptor beta chain sequence. Its antigen is unidentified. The data were taken from a study of immune cell composition in non-small cell lung cancer. Study details: Most cases were lung adenocarcinoma or squamous cell carcinoma. Whole-study findings and limits: Clones >0.5% enriched in tumour were rarer in adenocarcinoma (about 33%) than squamous (75%).

TCRdb's table, derived via immunoSEQ multiplex PCR, lists solely in-frame clones and lacks some. In the table there are around 1,900 clones, about 72% of which are singletons. The V gene end was trimmed by 5 bases and the J gene end by 4 bases; junction bases not matched to a gene: 4. CDR3 size: 13 residues. Germline V lookup: CDR1 MNHEY, CDR2 SVGAGI. The normal lung sample lay at least 3 cm, and maximally far, from the tumour. Genomic DNA came from frozen unsorted single-cell suspensions. The sequence was obtained from a human donor with non-small cell lung cancer. This chain connects TRBV6-5 to TRBJ2-5; TRBD2 agrees at 7 bases. The source material was non-adjacent lung tissue. This CDR3 is CASSPSGLETQYF. CDR3 coding DNA: TGTGCCAGCAGTCCTAGCGGCTTAGAGACCCAGTACTTC.